This section outlines one T cell receptor beta chain sequence together with its context. The antigen is undetermined. The study ran its PCR with 60 Vbeta and 13 Jbeta primers. The assay was immunoSEQ multiplex PCR, and TCRdb's table has in-frame clones only and misses some. The sample consists of under 150,000 clones, roughly three quarters of them appearing once. This sample was taken from a study of cytomegalovirus exposure and HLA in healthy donors. Study-level points and caveats: A prior analysis recorded that most TCR beta V segments were productive about 90% or about 30% of the time. Per published reports, the classifier diagnosed cytomegalovirus status with high specificity and sensitivity.

The sample was PBMCs. This sequence was found in a woman between 35 and 50 years old in good health and CMV-seronegative.

Here the CDR3 reads CASSPTRGGAAGELFF. The DNA of the CDR3 is TGCGCCAGCAGCCCCACTCGCGGGGGGGCTGCCGGGGAGCTGTTTTTT. The chain combines TRBV5-1 with TRBJ2-2, with 9 nucleotides matching TRBD2. V lost 4 bases and J lost 6; bases outside the gene matches: 10. Germline values: CDR1 SGHRS, CDR2 YFSETQ. The CDR3 totals 16 residues.